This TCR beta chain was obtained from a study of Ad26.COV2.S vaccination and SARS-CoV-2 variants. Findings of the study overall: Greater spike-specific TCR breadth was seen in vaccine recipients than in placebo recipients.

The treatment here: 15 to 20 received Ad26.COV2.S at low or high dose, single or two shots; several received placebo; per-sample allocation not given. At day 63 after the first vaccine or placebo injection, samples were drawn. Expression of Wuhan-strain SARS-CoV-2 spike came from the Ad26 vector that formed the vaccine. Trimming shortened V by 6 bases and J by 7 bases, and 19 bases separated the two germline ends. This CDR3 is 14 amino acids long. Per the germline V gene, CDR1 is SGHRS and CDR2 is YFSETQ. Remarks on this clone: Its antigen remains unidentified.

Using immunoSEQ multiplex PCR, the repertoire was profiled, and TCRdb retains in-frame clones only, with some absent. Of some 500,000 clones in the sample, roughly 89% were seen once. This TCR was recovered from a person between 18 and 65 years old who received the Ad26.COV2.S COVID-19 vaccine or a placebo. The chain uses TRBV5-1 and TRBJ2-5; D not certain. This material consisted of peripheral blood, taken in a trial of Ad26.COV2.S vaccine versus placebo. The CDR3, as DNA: TGCGCCAGCACCCTGGACGGGCTTTTAGGGACCCAGTACTTC. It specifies CASTLDGLLGTQYF.